Sequencing of this TCR beta chain was carried out in a study of CD8 T cells in ankylosing spondylitis. Study observations and caveats: Both synovial fluid and blood in reactive arthritis had previously been reported to carry some motif variants. Ankylosing spondylitis blood appeared to carry a characteristic TCR beta motif of roughly 8 highly homologous variants. Clones linked to the disease showed a CD8+ phenotype. They occurred at relatively low frequencies in peripheral blood.

V lost 4 bases and J 4 bases, leaving 15 bases between the germline ends. CDR1 and CDR2 (germline): MDHEN, SYDVKM. CDR3 size: 15 residues. A single record per CDR3 protein comes from TCRdb applying MiXCR to the 5' RACE reads. The table has roughly 490,000 distinct CDR3 sequences, roughly 5.3% seen once. Comments on this clonotype: Its antigen is currently unknown.

The TCR originated in a male donor with ankylosing spondylitis. Source material: blood, either unsorted or a sorted T cell fraction (not recorded which). J is TRBJ2-3 and V is TRBV28; tentatively, D is TRBD2 (6 bases). CDR3 sequence: CASSYRGSGADTQYF. CDR3 sequence (DNA): TGTGCCAGCAGTTATCGGGGGAGTGGGGCAGATACGCAGTATTTT.